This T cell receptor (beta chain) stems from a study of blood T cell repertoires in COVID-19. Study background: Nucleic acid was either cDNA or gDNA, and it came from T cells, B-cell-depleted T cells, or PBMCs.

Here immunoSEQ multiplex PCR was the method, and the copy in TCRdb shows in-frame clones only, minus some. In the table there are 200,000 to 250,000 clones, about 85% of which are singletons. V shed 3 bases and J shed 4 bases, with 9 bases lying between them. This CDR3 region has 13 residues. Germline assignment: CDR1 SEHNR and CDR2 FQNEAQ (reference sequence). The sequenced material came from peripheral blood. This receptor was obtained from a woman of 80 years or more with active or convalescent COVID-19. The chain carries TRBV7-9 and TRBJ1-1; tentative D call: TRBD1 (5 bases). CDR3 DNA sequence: TGTGCCAGCAGCTTTGGAGGGGCCACTGAAGCTTTCTTT. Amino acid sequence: CASSFGGATEAFF.